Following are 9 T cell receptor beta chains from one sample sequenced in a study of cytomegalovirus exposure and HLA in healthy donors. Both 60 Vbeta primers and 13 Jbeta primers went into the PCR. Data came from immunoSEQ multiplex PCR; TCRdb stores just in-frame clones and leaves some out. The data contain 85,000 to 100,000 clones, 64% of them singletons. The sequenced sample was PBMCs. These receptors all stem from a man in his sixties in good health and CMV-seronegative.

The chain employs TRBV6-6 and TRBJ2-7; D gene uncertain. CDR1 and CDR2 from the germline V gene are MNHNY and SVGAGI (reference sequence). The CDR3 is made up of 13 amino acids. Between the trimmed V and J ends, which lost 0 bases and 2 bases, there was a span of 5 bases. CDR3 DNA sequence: TGTGCCAGCAGTTACTCGAGCCCCTACGAGCAGTACTTC. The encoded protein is CASSYSSPYEQYF.

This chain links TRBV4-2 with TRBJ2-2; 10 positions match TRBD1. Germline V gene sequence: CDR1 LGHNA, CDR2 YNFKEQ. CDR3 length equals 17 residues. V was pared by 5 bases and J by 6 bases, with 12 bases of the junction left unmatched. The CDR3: CASSSSGTGDGAGELFF. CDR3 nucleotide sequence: TGTGCCAGCAGCTCCAGCGGGACAGGGGATGGGGCCGGGGAGCTGTTTTTT.

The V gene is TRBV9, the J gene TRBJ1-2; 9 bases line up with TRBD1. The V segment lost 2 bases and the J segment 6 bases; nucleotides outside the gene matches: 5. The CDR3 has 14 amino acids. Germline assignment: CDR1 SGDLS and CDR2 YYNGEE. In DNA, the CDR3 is TGTGCCAGCAGCGTCTCCGGACAGGGGAATGGCTACACCTTC. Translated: CASSVSGQGNGYTF.

The CDR3 DNA follows: TGCGCCAGCAGCTTGAACAGGCAAGGGGACGAGCAGTACTTC. As protein: CASSLNRQGDEQYF. The rearrangement joins TRBV5-1 to TRBJ2-7, with D possibly being TRBD1 (5 bases). This CDR3 region has 14 residues. The V gene's germline CDR1 is SGHRS and CDR2 YFSETQ. Trimming removed 1 base from V and 5 bases from J, with 13 bases in between.

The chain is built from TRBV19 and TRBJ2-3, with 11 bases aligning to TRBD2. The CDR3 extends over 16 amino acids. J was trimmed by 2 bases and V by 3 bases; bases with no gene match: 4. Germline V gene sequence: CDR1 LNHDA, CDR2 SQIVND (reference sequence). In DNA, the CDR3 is TGTGCCAGTAGTATCACTAGCGGGAGCCCCACAGATACGCAGTATTTT. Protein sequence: CASSITSGSPTDTQYF.

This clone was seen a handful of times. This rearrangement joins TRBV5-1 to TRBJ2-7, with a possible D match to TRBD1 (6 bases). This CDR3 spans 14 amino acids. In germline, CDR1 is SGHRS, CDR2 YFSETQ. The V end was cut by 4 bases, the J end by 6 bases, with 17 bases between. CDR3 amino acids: CASSPETGVGEQYF. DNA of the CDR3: TGCGCCAGCAGCCCTGAGACAGGCGTCGGCGAGCAGTACTTC. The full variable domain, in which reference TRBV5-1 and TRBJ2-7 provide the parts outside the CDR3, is KAGVTQTPRYLIKTRGQQVTLSCSPISGHRSVSWYQQTPGQGLQFLFEYFSETQRNKGNFPGRFSGRQFSNSRSEMNVSTLELGDSALYLCASSPETGVGEQYFGPGTRLTVT.

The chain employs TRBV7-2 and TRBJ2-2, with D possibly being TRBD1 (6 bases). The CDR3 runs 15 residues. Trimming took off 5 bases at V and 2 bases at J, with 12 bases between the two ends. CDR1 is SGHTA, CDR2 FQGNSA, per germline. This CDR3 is CASSRGQKNTGELFF. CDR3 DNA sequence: TGTGCCAGCAGCCGTGGACAGAAAAACACCGGGGAGCTGTTTTTT. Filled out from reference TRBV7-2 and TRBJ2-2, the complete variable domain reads GAGVSQSPSNKVTEKGKDVELRCDPISGHTALYWYRQSLGQGLEFLIYFQGNSAPDKSGLPSDRFSAERTGGSVSTLTIQRTQQEDSAVYLCASSRGQKNTGELFFGEGSRLTVL.

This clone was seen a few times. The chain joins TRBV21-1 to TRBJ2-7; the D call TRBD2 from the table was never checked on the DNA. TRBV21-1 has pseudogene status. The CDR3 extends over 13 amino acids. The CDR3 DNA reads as TGTGCCAGCAGCAAAGCAGCCTCCTACGAGCAGTACTTC. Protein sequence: CASSKAASYEQYF.

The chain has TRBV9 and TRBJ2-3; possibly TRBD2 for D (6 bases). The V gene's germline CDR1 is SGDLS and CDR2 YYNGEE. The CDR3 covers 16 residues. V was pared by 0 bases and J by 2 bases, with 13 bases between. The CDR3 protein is CASSVATAGLTDTQYF. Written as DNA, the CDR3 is TGTGCCAGCAGCGTAGCTACGGCGGGACTCACAGATACGCAGTATTTT.